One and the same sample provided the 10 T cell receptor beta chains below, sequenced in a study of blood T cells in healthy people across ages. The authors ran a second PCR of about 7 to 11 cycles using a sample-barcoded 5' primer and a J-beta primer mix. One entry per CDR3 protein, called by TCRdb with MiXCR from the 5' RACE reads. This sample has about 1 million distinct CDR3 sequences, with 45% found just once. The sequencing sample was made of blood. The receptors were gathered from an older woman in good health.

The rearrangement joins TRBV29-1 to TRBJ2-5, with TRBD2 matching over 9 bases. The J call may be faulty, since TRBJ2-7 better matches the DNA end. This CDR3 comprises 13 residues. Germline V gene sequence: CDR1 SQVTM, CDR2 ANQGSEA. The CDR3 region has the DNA TGCAGCTCCATAGCGGGAGTCAGCGACGAGCAGTACTTC. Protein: CSSIAGVSDEQYF.

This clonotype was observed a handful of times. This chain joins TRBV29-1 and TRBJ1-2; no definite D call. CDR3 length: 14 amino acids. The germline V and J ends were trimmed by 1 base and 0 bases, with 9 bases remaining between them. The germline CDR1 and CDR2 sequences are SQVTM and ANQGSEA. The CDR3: CSVEVISTNYGYTF. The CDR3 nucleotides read TGCAGCGTTGAAGTAATCAGTACTAACTATGGCTACACCTTC.

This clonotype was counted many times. The CDR3 here is CASSWDNHNEQFF. The CDR3 DNA sequence: TGTGCCAGCAGCTGGGACAACCACAATGAGCAGTTCTTC. The V and J genes are TRBV7-8 and TRBJ2-1; TRBD1 is a possible D gene (6 bases). The CDR3 runs to 13 residues. V was pared by 4 bases and J by 5 bases, with 9 bases between. Germline CDR1 SGHVS, CDR2 FQNEAQ.

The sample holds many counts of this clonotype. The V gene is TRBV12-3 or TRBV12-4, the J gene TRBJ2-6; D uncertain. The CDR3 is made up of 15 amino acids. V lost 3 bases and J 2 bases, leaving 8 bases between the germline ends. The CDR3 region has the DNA TGTGCCAGCAGTTTGGGTGGCGCTGGGGCCAACGTCCTGACTTTC. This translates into CASSLGGAGANVLTF.

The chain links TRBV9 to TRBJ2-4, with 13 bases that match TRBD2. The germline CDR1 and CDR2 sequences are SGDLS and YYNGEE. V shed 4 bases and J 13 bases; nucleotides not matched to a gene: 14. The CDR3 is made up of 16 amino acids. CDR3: CASSPGLAGPMGEQYF. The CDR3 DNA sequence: TGTGCCAGCAGCCCGGGACTAGCGGGACCCATGGGGGAGCAGTACTTC.

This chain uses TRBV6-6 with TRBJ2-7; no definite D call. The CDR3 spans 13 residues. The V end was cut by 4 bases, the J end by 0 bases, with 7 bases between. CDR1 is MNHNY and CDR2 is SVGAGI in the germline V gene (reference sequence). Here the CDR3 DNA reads TGTGCCAGCAGTTTTGCACTCTCCTACGAGCAGTACTTC. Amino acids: CASSFALSYEQYF.

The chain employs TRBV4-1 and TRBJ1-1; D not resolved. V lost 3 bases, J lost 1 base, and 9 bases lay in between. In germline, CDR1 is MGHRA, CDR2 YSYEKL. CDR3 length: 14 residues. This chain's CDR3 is CASSQTRTNTEAFF. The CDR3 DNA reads TGCGCCAGCAGCCAGACCAGGACGAACACTGAAGCTTTCTTT.

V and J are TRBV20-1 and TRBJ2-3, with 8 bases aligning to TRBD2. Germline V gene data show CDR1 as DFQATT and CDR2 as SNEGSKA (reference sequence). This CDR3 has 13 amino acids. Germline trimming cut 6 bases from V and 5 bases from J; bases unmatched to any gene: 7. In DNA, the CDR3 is TGCAGTGCGTCGGGACTAGTGATAGATACGCAGTATTTT. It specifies CSASGLVIDTQYF.

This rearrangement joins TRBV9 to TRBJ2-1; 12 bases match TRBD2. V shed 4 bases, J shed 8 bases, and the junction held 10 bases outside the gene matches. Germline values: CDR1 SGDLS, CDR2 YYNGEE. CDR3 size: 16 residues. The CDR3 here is CASSPQGLAGTDEQFF. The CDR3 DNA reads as TGTGCCAGCAGCCCACAGGGACTAGCGGGTACCGATGAGCAGTTCTTC.

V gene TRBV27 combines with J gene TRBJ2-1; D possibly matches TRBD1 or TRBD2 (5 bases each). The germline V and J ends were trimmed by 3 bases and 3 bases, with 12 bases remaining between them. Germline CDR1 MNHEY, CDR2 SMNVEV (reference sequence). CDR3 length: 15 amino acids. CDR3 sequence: CASSFGTLHYNEQFF. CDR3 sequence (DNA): TGTGCCAGCAGTTTCGGGACGCTTCACTACAATGAGCAGTTCTTC.